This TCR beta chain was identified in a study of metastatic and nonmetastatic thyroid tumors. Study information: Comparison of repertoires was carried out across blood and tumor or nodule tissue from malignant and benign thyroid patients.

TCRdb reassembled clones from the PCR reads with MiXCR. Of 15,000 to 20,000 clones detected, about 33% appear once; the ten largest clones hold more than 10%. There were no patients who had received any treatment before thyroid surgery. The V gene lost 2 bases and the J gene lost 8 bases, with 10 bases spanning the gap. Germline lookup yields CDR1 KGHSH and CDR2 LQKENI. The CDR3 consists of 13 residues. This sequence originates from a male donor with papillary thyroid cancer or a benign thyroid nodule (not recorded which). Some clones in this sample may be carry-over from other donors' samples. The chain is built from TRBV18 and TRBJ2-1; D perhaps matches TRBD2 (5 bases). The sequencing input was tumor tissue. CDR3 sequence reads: CASSPGMEDEQFF. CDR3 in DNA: TGTGCCAGCTCACCAGGGATGGAGGATGAGCAGTTCTTC.